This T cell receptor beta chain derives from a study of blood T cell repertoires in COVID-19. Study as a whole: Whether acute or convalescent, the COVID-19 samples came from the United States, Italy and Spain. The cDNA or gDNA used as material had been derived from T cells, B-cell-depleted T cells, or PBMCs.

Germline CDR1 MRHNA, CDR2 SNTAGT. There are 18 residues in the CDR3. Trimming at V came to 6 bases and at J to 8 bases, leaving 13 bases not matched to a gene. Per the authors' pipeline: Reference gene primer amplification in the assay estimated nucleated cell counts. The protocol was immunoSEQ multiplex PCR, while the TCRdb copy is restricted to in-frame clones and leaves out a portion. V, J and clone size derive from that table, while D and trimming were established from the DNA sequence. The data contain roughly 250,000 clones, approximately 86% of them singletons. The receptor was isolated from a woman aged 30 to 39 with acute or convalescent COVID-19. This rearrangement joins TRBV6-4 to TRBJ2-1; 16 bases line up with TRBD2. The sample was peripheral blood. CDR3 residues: CASSTGTSGRASHDEQFF. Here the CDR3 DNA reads TGTGCCAGCAGCACCGGGACTAGCGGGAGGGCATCTCATGATGAGCAGTTCTTC.